Shown below are 28 T cell receptor beta chains from a single sample sequenced in a study of Ad26.COV2.S vaccination and SARS-CoV-2 variants. Here immunoSEQ multiplex PCR was the method, and the copy in TCRdb shows in-frame clones only, minus some. The sample shows fewer than 400,000 clones, 88% of them seen only once. The sample's treatment: some 20 received Ad26.COV2.S at low or high dose, single or two shots; about 5 received placebo; per-sample allocation not given. The investigators took samples on day 63 after the first vaccine or placebo injection. Sample: peripheral blood, taken in a trial of Ad26.COV2.S vaccine versus placebo. All receptors come from a person between 18 and 65 years old who received the Ad26.COV2.S COVID-19 vaccine or a placebo.

V gene TRBV5-1 combines with J gene TRBJ1-1; 7 nucleotides line up with TRBD1. From germline, CDR1 is SGHRS and CDR2 YFSETQ. The junction had 13 bases not matched to a gene; V was cut back by 3 bases and J by 5 bases. The CDR3 covers 16 residues. The CDR3 loop is CASSYRVPTGKTEAFF. The CDR3 nucleotides are TGCGCCAGCAGCTACCGGGTACCGACAGGGAAAACTGAAGCTTTCTTT.

The rearrangement links TRBV5-1 to TRBJ1-1; D is undetermined. The CDR3 runs 12 residues. CDR1 SGHRS and CDR2 YFSETQ come from the germline V gene. The V end was cut by 6 bases, the J end by 4 bases, with 10 bases between. CDR3 coding DNA: TGCGCCAGCACTGATGATATCACTGAAGCTTTCTTT. Protein sequence: CASTDDITEAFF.

The chain joins TRBV5-1 to TRBJ2-5, with TRBD1 matching 8 bases. The CDR3 has 15 amino acids. The germline V gene has CDR1 SGHRS and CDR2 YFSETQ. With V trimmed by 4 bases and J by 4 bases, 9 bases remained unmatched. CDR3 in amino acids: CASSLGQGIGETQYF. CDR3 nucleotides: TGCGCCAGCAGCCTCGGACAGGGAATAGGAGAGACCCAGTACTTC.

V is TRBV4-3 and J is TRBJ1-1, with D possibly matching TRBD1 (5 bases). The V end was cut by 0 bases, the J end by 7 bases, with 15 bases between. The CDR3 consists of 15 residues. CDR1 is LGHNA, CDR2 YSLEER, per germline. CDR3 amino acids: CASSQDRTRELEAFF. The CDR3 DNA is TGCGCCAGCAGCCAAGATCGGACAAGAGAGCTTGAAGCTTTCTTT.

This rearrangement joins TRBV6-6 to TRBJ2-7; no definite D call. The CDR3 runs to 13 residues. Germline CDR1 MNHNY, CDR2 SVGAGI (reference sequence). V dropped 7 bases and J dropped 2 bases, with 12 bases sitting between them. The CDR3 region is CASTRDGTYEQYF. For the CDR3, the DNA is TGTGCCAGCACCCGAGACGGAACCTACGAGCAGTACTTC.

The rearrangement uses TRBV2 and TRBJ1-3; no clear D. The ends were cut back, 1 base at V and 6 bases at J, with 10 bases in the middle. The CDR3 is made up of 14 amino acids. CDR1 is SNHLY, CDR2 FYNNEI, per germline. The CDR3, as DNA: TGTGCCAGCAGTGAAGGGCAGCCATTAAACACCATATATTTT. Translation gives CASSEGQPLNTIYF.

The chain combines TRBV2 with TRBJ2-4; D might be TRBD2 (5 bases). The V end lost 5 bases, the J end lost 0 bases, and 17 bases lay between the germline ends. The CDR3 spans 17 residues. Germline V gives CDR1 SNHLY, CDR2 FYNNEI. CDR3 DNA sequence: TGTGCCAGCAGTCATCGGGGTAGTGAACTAGCCAAAAACATTCAGTACTTC. It translates to CASSHRGSELAKNIQYF.

V gene TRBV28 combines with J gene TRBJ1-1; a possible D gene is TRBD1 (6 bases). CDR3 length: 13 residues. CDR1 MDHEN and CDR2 SYDVKM come from the germline V gene. The V and J ends lost 5 bases and 1 base respectively, with 8 bases between them. The CDR3 is CASSGGKNTEAFF. The CDR3 DNA is TGTGCCAGCAGTGGGGGCAAGAACACTGAAGCTTTCTTT.

This chain uses TRBV7-2 with TRBJ2-2, with TRBD2 as a possible D gene (6 bases). The germline gives CDR1 SGHTA, CDR2 FQGNSA. Trimming pared 3 bases from V and 3 bases from J, leaving 11 bases between. The CDR3 covers 15 residues. CDR3 coding DNA: TGTGCCAGCAGCTTCGGCGGGGTTGACACCGGGGAGCTGTTTTTT. Amino acids: CASSFGGVDTGELFF. Full variable domain (outside the CDR3, taken from reference TRBV7-2 and TRBJ2-2): GAGVSQSPSNKVTEKGKDVELRCDPISGHTALYWYRQSLGQGLEFLIYFQGNSAPDKSGLPSDRFSAERTGGSVSTLTIQRTQQEDSAVYLCASSFGGVDTGELFFGEGSRLTVL.

This chain uses TRBV6-5 with TRBJ1-3; no definite D call. This CDR3 spans 15 amino acids. Trimming took 4 bases from V and 0 from J, leaving 10 bases between them. Germline V gene sequence: CDR1 MNHEY, CDR2 SVGAGI. The CDR3 spells CASSSDGHSGNTIYF. The CDR3, as DNA: TGTGCCAGCAGTTCTGACGGCCACTCTGGAAACACCATATATTTT.

In nucleotides, the CDR3 is TGTGCCAGTAGTTCTCGGGACAGGGGCCTCTTGAGCTCCTACAATGAGCAGTTCTTC. Its protein product is CASSSRDRGLLSSYNEQFF. The chain joins TRBV19 to TRBJ2-1; TRBD1 matches 10 bases. Germline loops: CDR1 LNHDA, CDR2 SQIVND (reference sequence). The CDR3 has 19 amino acids. The V segment lost 5 bases and the J segment 0 bases; nucleotides outside the gene matches: 13.

J is TRBJ2-1 and V is TRBV6-2 or TRBV6-3, with 12 bases that match TRBD1. Looked up from germline, CDR1 is MNHEY and CDR2 is SVGEGT. With 6 bases clipped from V and 15 bases from J, the junction kept 15 bases outside the gene matches. The CDR3 is made up of 15 amino acids. CDR3 DNA: TGTGCCAGCAGCCCCGGGACAGGGGGCGCGACGGACGCGTTCTTC. It yields the protein CASSPGTGGATDAFF.

This clone was detected once. The chain combines TRBV11-2 with TRBJ1-2, with no clear D. Germline assignment: CDR1 SGHAT and CDR2 FQNNGV. V shed 2 bases and J shed 8 bases, with 15 bases lying between them. CDR3 size: 14 residues. The CDR3 bases are TGTGCCAGCAGCTTAAACCCCGATGGATGGGGCTACACCTTC. Translating it yields CASSLNPDGWGYTF.

The chain carries TRBV27 and TRBJ2-2; 7 bases are a match to TRBD2. Germline CDR1 reads MNHEY; CDR2 reads SMNVEV (reference sequence). V lost 10 bases to trimming and J lost 0 bases; unmatched junction nucleotides: 5. There are 14 residues in the CDR3. In nucleotides, the CDR3 is TGTGCCACCACAGCGGGGACGAACACCGGGGAGCTGTTTTTT. Translating gives CATTAGTNTGELFF.

The chain recombines TRBV24-1 with TRBJ1-1; no firm D call. CDR3 length equals 10 residues. Germline-derived CDR1 and CDR2 are KGHDR and SFDVKD. V was cut by 7 bases and J by 10 bases, with 9 bases left in between. The CDR3 DNA reads TGTGCCACCAGCCCGGTAGGAGCTTTCTTT. It codes for CATSPVGAFF.

The chain employs TRBV5-1 and TRBJ1-2; a possible D gene is TRBD1 (6 bases). Germline values: CDR1 SGHRS, CDR2 YFSETQ. The CDR3 consists of 12 residues. V lost 3 bases to trimming and J lost 6 bases, with 9 bases between them. CDR3 loop: CASSSGGDGYTF. CDR3 DNA: TGCGCCAGCAGCTCGGGGGGCGATGGCTACACCTTC.

The rearrangement joins TRBV23-1 to TRBJ2-1, with no clear D. TRBV23-1 belongs to the ORF category, with a function that is uncertain. The V end lost 2 bases, the J end lost 0 bases, and 11 bases lay between the germline ends. The CDR3 contains 16 residues. CDR3 in DNA: TGCGCCAGCAGTCAAGGTAAGTTGAGCTCCTACAATGAGCAGTTCTTC. Translated: CASSQGKLSSYNEQFF.

The V and J genes are TRBV18 and TRBJ1-1, with 10 bases matching TRBD1. Germline V lookup: CDR1 KGHSH, CDR2 LQKENI. This CDR3 spans 14 amino acids. With 4 bases clipped from V and 3 bases from J, the junction kept 2 bases outside the gene matches. This CDR3 is CASSRGTGDTEAFF. In DNA, the CDR3 is TGTGCCAGCTCACGCGGGACAGGGGACACTGAAGCTTTCTTT.

The chain carries TRBV7-8 and TRBJ2-7; D is ambiguous. The CDR3 totals 16 residues. Germline assignment: CDR1 SGHVS and CDR2 FQNEAQ. The ends were cut back, 0 bases at V and 0 bases at J, with 12 bases in the middle. The CDR3 sequence: CASSLARTPSSYEQYF. CDR3 nucleotides: TGTGCCAGCAGCTTAGCCAGGACCCCCAGCTCCTACGAGCAGTACTTC. Full variable domain (remainder filled in from reference TRBV7-8 and TRBJ2-7): GAGVSQSPRYKVAKRGQDVALRCDPISGHVSLFWYQQALGQGPEFLTYFQNEAQLDKSGLPSDRFFAERPEGSVSTLKIQRTQQEDSAVYLCASSLARTPSSYEQYFGPGTRLTVT.

CDR3 sequence reads: CASSPGPIPGDGYTF. DNA of the CDR3: TGTGCCAGCTCACCGGGACCTATCCCTGGGGATGGCTACACCTTC. The rearrangement joins TRBV18 to TRBJ1-2, with D maybe TRBD1 (5 bases). The germline CDR1 and CDR2 sequences are KGHSH and LQKENI. This CDR3 region has 15 residues. V lost 3 bases and J lost 6, with 17 bases in between. The full variable domain, rest sourced from reference TRBV18 and TRBJ1-2, is NAGVMQNPRHLVRRRGQEARLRCSPMKGHSHVYWYRQLPEEGLKFMVYLQKENIIDESGMPKERFSAEFPKEGPSILRIQQVVRGDSAAYFCASSPGPIPGDGYTFGSGTRLTVV.

The V call is TRBV7-9, the J call TRBJ2-7, with 12 bases lining up with TRBD2. Germline CDR1 and CDR2: SEHNR and FQNEAQ (reference sequence). The CDR3 is made up of 15 amino acids. V lost 5 bases and J lost 2; bases outside the gene matches: 4. The DNA of the CDR3 is TGTGCCAGCAGCAGACTAGCGGGAGAGACCTACGAGCAGTACTTC. Amino acids: CASSRLAGETYEQYF.

This clone was detected a few times. This rearrangement joins TRBV18 to TRBJ1-6, with 11 bases aligning to TRBD1. The junction had 4 bases not matched to a gene; V was cut back by 5 bases and J by 7 bases. This CDR3 has 15 amino acids. Looked up from germline, CDR1 is KGHSH and CDR2 is LQKENI. For the CDR3, the DNA is TGTGCCAGCTCAGAGGGACAGGGGGAGAATTCACCCCTCCACTTT. Its translation: CASSEGQGENSPLHF.

V and J are TRBV4-1 and TRBJ2-7; unclear D gene. The V end lost 0 bases, the J end lost 3 bases, and 15 bases lay between the germline ends. CDR3 length equals 16 residues. CDR1 is MGHRA and CDR2 is YSYEKL in the germline V gene. The CDR3 DNA is TGCGCCAGCAGCCAAGAAGCGACGGGTATTATCTACGAGCAGTACTTC. Amino acids: CASSQEATGIIYEQYF.

Only one count was recorded for this clone. CDR3 nucleotides: TGTGCCAGCAAACTACAGGGAGCGAGGACTGAAGCTTTCTTT. Amino acids: CASKLQGARTEAFF. The chain links TRBV5-4 to TRBJ1-1; D is possibly TRBD1 (6 bases). This CDR3 comprises 14 residues. V shed 6 bases and J shed 5 bases, with 17 bases lying between them. Germline V gene lookup returns CDR1 SGHNT and CDR2 YYREEE (reference sequence).

This clone was found a few times. The chain couples TRBV2 to TRBJ1-1; the D is unclear. The CDR3 totals 13 residues. The germline gives CDR1 SNHLY, CDR2 FYNNEI. The V end lost 8 bases, the J end lost 4 bases, and 14 bases lay between the germline ends. CDR3 in amino acids: CASPLGRVTEAFF. In nucleotides, the CDR3 is TGTGCCAGCCCCCTCGGACGGGTCACTGAAGCTTTCTTT.

The chain carries TRBV29-1 and TRBJ1-1; unclear D gene. There are 13 residues in the CDR3. CDR1 is SQVTM and CDR2 is ANQGSEA in the germline V gene. V dropped 5 bases and J dropped 0 bases, with 10 bases sitting between them. The CDR3 DNA reads TGCAGCGTTCAAGGGCTGATGAACACTGAAGCTTTCTTT. It encodes CSVQGLMNTEAFF.

This chain links TRBV19 with TRBJ2-7; 7 bases agree with TRBD2. V lost 5 bases to trimming and J lost 5 bases; unmatched junction nucleotides: 6. The CDR3 consists of 13 residues. Germline V gene data show CDR1 as LNHDA and CDR2 as SQIVND (reference sequence). The CDR3: CASSPYSGNEQYF. In nucleotides, the CDR3 is TGTGCCAGTAGTCCATACAGCGGGAACGAGCAGTACTTC.

The rearrangement joins TRBV7-2 to TRBJ2-7, with 14 positions matching TRBD2. From germline, CDR1 is SGHTA and CDR2 FQGNSA. The CDR3 extends over 17 amino acids. The J segment lost 7 bases and the V segment lost 1 base, leaving 9 bases of the junction unmatched. CDR3 sequence: CASSLVGGLAGGEEQYF. The CDR3 DNA sequence: TGTGCCAGCAGCTTAGTGGGCGGACTAGCGGGGGGAGAAGAGCAGTACTTC.